A selection of T cell receptor beta chains follows, all from one sample in a study of vaccination effects on CD4 cells after COVID-19. These receptors have no known antigen. Only in-frame clones appear in the TCRdb table, and some are missing; sequencing was by immunoSEQ multiplex PCR. The repertoire has tens of thousands of clones, roughly three quarters of them found once; the top ten carry around 0.95%. Here the sequenced sample was CD4+ T cells from PBMCs cultured with HCoV-OC43 spike peptides, taken after COVID-19 vaccination. These receptors were collected from a human donor who received a COVID-19 vaccine. The CDR3 runs from the conserved cysteine through the conserved F or W. D genes are given only for firm matches. Expanded clones get a size class; other rows say once, few or many, or leave the size out.

CDR3 DNA: TGTGCCAGCAGTTACTCGTCTGGCAGAATGAACACTGAAGCTTTCTTT
CDR3 protein: CASSYSSGRMNTEAFF
CDR3 length: 16
clone size: NA
V gene: TRBV6-5
D gene: NA
J gene: TRBJ1-1

CDR3 DNA: TGTGCCAGAAGCTTGGAGTCCAGGAGCACTGAAGCTTTCTTT
CDR3 protein: CARSLESRSTEAFF
CDR3 length: 14
clone size: NA
V gene: TRBV5-3
D gene: NA
J gene: TRBJ1-1

CDR3 DNA: TGTGCCAGTCTAGACAGGGGGCGGTCAATATCCTCCATTGGCTACACCTTC
CDR3 protein: CASLDRGRSISSIGYTF
CDR3 length: 17
clone size: NA
V gene: TRBV19
D gene: TRBD1
J gene: TRBJ1-2

CDR3 DNA: TGTGCTAGTGGTTTGGTAGGAGGGTCCGGGGAGCTGTTTTTT
CDR3 protein: CASGLVGGSGELFF
CDR3 length: 14
clone size: NA
V gene: TRBV12-5
D gene: NA
J gene: TRBJ2-2

CDR3 DNA: TGTGCCAGCAGTGAAACGGGAACTGGGGCCAACGTCCTGACTTTC
CDR3 protein: CASSETGTGANVLTF
CDR3 length: 15
clone size: NA
V gene: TRBV2
D gene: NA
J gene: TRBJ2-6

CDR3 DNA: TGTGCCAGCAGTTACTCGAAGGGAATCCACGGCTACACCTTC
CDR3 protein: CASSYSKGIHGYTF
CDR3 length: 14
clone size: NA
V gene: TRBV6-2/TRBV6-3
D gene: NA
J gene: TRBJ1-2

CDR3 DNA: TGCGCCAGCAGGAGGGGTGCGGGAGGCTACACCTTC
CDR3 protein: CASRRGAGGYTF
CDR3 length: 12
clone size: NA
V gene: TRBV23-1
D gene: NA
J gene: TRBJ1-2

CDR3 DNA: TGTGCCACCAGCAGAGCGGGGGGCAGCTCTGGAAACACCATATATTTT
CDR3 protein: CATSRAGGSSGNTIYF
CDR3 length: 16
clone size: NA
V gene: TRBV15
D gene: NA
J gene: TRBJ1-3

CDR3 DNA: TGTGCCAGCAGGCGTACAGGGGGGTATCACTATGGCTACACCTTC
CDR3 protein: CASRRTGGYHYGYTF
CDR3 length: 15
clone size: NA
V gene: TRBV6-4
D gene: TRBD1
J gene: TRBJ1-2

CDR3 DNA: TGTGCCTGGCTTGACGGGGGGGCTAAAGAGACCCAGTACTTC
CDR3 protein: CAWLDGGAKETQYF
CDR3 length: 14
clone size: once
V gene: TRBV30
D gene: TRBD2
J gene: TRBJ2-5

CDR3 DNA: TGTGCCAGCAGTCTCAGGACCGCGAACACCGGGGAGCTGTTTTTT
CDR3 protein: CASSLRTANTGELFF
CDR3 length: 15
clone size: NA
V gene: TRBV6-5
D gene: NA
J gene: TRBJ2-2

CDR3 DNA: TGTGCCAGCAGCAAGGCGGAGGGGGGAGAGACCCAGTACTTC
CDR3 protein: CASSKAEGGETQYF
CDR3 length: 14
clone size: NA
V gene: TRBV21-1
D gene: NA
J gene: TRBJ2-5

CDR3 DNA: TGTGCCAGCTCACAAAGCTCCTATAATTCACCCCTCCACTTT
CDR3 protein: CASSQSSYNSPLHF
CDR3 length: 14
clone size: NA
V gene: TRBV18
D gene: NA
J gene: TRBJ1-6

CDR3 DNA: TGTGCCAGCAGGGGAGGACAGATCGGGGAGCTGTTTTTT
CDR3 protein: CASRGGQIGELFF
CDR3 length: 13
clone size: once
V gene: TRBV12-3/TRBV12-4
D gene: NA
J gene: TRBJ2-2

CDR3 DNA: TGTGCCAGCTCACCCCACCCAACTAATGAAAAACTGTTTTTT
CDR3 protein: CASSPHPTNEKLFF
CDR3 length: 14
clone size: NA
V gene: TRBV18
D gene: NA
J gene: TRBJ1-4

CDR3 DNA: TGTGCCTGGAGCCAGACTACAGGGTTTGGCTACACCTTC
CDR3 protein: CAWSQTTGFGYTF
CDR3 length: 13
clone size: few
V gene: TRBV30
D gene: NA
J gene: TRBJ1-2

CDR3 DNA: TGTGCCAGTAGTCACAGCCTAGCCAAAAACATTCAGTACTTC
CDR3 protein: CASSHSLAKNIQYF
CDR3 length: 14
clone size: NA
V gene: TRBV19
D gene: NA
J gene: TRBJ2-4

CDR3 DNA: TGTGCCAGCAGGAGTTACACCGGGGAGCTGTTTTTT
CDR3 protein: CASRSYTGELFF
CDR3 length: 12
clone size: few
V gene: TRBV2
D gene: NA
J gene: TRBJ2-2

CDR3 DNA: TGTGCCAGTAGTAACAGGGAGAAGTATGGCTACACCTTC
CDR3 protein: CASSNREKYGYTF
CDR3 length: 13
clone size: NA
V gene: TRBV19
D gene: NA
J gene: TRBJ1-2

CDR3 DNA: TGTGCCAGCAGTAGACAGGGAATCAGCACCGGGGAGCTGTTTTTT
CDR3 protein: CASSRQGISTGELFF
CDR3 length: 15
clone size: NA
V gene: TRBV2
D gene: TRBD1
J gene: TRBJ2-2

CDR3 DNA: TGTGCCAGCAGCCTCCGGGGGGGGGCAGGTCAGCCCCAGCATTTT
CDR3 protein: CASSLRGGAGQPQHF
CDR3 length: 15
clone size: NA
V gene: TRBV6-6
D gene: NA
J gene: TRBJ1-5

CDR3 DNA: TGTGCCAGCAGCTTTTCTTCAGGATATCAAGAGACCCAGTACTTC
CDR3 protein: CASSFSSGYQETQYF
CDR3 length: 15
clone size: NA
V gene: TRBV5-6
D gene: NA
J gene: TRBJ2-5

CDR3 DNA: TGTGCCAGTACAGGGTCCTCTGGGGCCAACGTCCTGACTTTC
CDR3 protein: CASTGSSGANVLTF
CDR3 length: 14
clone size: NA
V gene: TRBV27
D gene: NA
J gene: TRBJ2-6

CDR3 DNA: TGTGCCACCAGTGATCCCGGGCGAGGGGGCGTCGCAGATACGCAGTATTTT
CDR3 protein: CATSDPGRGGVADTQYF
CDR3 length: 17
clone size: NA
V gene: TRBV24-1
D gene: TRBD1
J gene: TRBJ2-3

CDR3 DNA: TGCGCCAGCAGCCAAGGAAGCGGGGGGGCAGATACGCAGTATTTT
CDR3 protein: CASSQGSGGADTQYF
CDR3 length: 15
clone size: NA
V gene: TRBV4-3
D gene: TRBD2
J gene: TRBJ2-3

CDR3 DNA: TGTGCCAGCAGCTTCCGACTCACCGGGACTAGCGGGATGAATGAGCAGTTCTTC
CDR3 protein: CASSFRLTGTSGMNEQFF
CDR3 length: 18
clone size: NA
V gene: TRBV3-1/TRBV3-2
D gene: TRBD2
J gene: TRBJ2-1

CDR3 DNA: TGTGCCAGTTCCCAGGGGGTTTGGCAGCCCCAGCATTTT
CDR3 protein: CASSQGVWQPQHF
CDR3 length: 13
clone size: NA
V gene: TRBV19
D gene: TRBD1
J gene: TRBJ1-5

CDR3 DNA: TGTGCCAGCAGTTATACAGGGTACAATCAGCCCCAGCATTTT
CDR3 protein: CASSYTGYNQPQHF
CDR3 length: 14
clone size: once
V gene: TRBV6-5
D gene: NA
J gene: TRBJ1-5

CDR3 DNA: TGTGCCAGCAGTGAGGTGTCAGTAAAAGCTGGCTACACCTTC
CDR3 protein: CASSEVSVKAGYTF
CDR3 length: 14
clone size: NA
V gene: TRBV2
D gene: NA
J gene: TRBJ1-2

CDR3 DNA: TGTGCCAGCAGTTACTCCGCGCAGCTAAATAGCAATCAGCCCCAGCATTTT
CDR3 protein: CASSYSAQLNSNQPQHF
CDR3 length: 17
clone size: NA
V gene: TRBV6-2/TRBV6-3
D gene: NA
J gene: TRBJ1-5

CDR3 DNA: TGCAGCGCCGGTCGGGTTTACACTGAAGCTTTCTTT
CDR3 protein: CSAGRVYTEAFF
CDR3 length: 12
clone size: NA
V gene: TRBV29-1
D gene: NA
J gene: TRBJ1-1

CDR3 DNA: TGTGCCAGCAGTTATGTGACGGATAATTCACCCCTCCACTTT
CDR3 protein: CASSYVTDNSPLHF
CDR3 length: 14
clone size: NA
V gene: TRBV6-5
D gene: NA
J gene: TRBJ1-6